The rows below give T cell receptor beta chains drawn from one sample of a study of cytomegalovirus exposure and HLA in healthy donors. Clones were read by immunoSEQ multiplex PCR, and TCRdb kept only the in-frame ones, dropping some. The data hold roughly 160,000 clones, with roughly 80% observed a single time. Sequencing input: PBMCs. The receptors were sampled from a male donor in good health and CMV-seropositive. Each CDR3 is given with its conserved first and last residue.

CDR3 protein: CASRSGTSSSTDTQYF; V gene: TRBV25-1; J gene: TRBJ2-3
CDR3 protein: CASSFAGLEREQFF; V gene: TRBV5-8; J gene: TRBJ2-1
CDR3 protein: CASVWPGELFF; V gene: TRBV6-1; J gene: TRBJ2-2
CDR3 protein: CASSDSSGGNQPQHF; V gene: TRBV25-1; J gene: TRBJ1-5
CDR3 protein: CASSRQGDQPQHF; V gene: TRBV7-2; J gene: TRBJ1-5
CDR3 protein: CASSEGLNTYEQYF; V gene: TRBV5-4; J gene: TRBJ2-7
CDR3 protein: CASRGVYGYTF; V gene: TRBV19; J gene: TRBJ1-2
CDR3 protein: CASSFYGTSVNNEQFF; V gene: TRBV27; J gene: TRBJ2-1
CDR3 protein: CASSQDSTPTFF; V gene: TRBV7-9; J gene: TRBJ1-1
CDR3 protein: CASTEGRGQPQHF; V gene: TRBV10-2; J gene: TRBJ1-5
CDR3 protein: CASQYGNNEQFF; V gene: TRBV25-1; J gene: TRBJ2-1
CDR3 protein: CASSLRQGHYSGGYTF; V gene: TRBV27; J gene: TRBJ1-2
CDR3 protein: CASLTDRGNQPQHF; V gene: TRBV28; J gene: TRBJ1-5
CDR3 protein: CATSLGGGRNQPQHF; V gene: TRBV27; J gene: TRBJ1-5
CDR3 protein: CASSLGLDSYNEQFF; V gene: TRBV5-1; J gene: TRBJ2-1
CDR3 protein: CASSVNRDRAQFF; V gene: TRBV7-2; J gene: TRBJ2-1
CDR3 protein: CASSLYGTSGGYEQYF; V gene: TRBV7-2; J gene: TRBJ2-7
CDR3 protein: CASSLEQGYEQFF; V gene: TRBV5-1; J gene: TRBJ2-1
CDR3 protein: CASSSGTGGNTIYF; V gene: TRBV5-1; J gene: TRBJ1-3
CDR3 protein: CASSLDGSSYNEQFF; V gene: TRBV5-1; J gene: TRBJ2-1
CDR3 protein: CASSPGQNNQPQHF; V gene: TRBV5-1; J gene: TRBJ1-5
CDR3 protein: CASSLGTIREKLFF; V gene: TRBV5-6; J gene: TRBJ1-4
CDR3 protein: CASSLWGLNTGELFF; V gene: TRBV27; J gene: TRBJ2-2
CDR3 protein: CASSGRGGFGEQFF; V gene: TRBV28; J gene: TRBJ2-1
CDR3 protein: CASRSSGNTPSSTDTQYF; V gene: TRBV19; J gene: TRBJ2-3
CDR3 protein: CASSPRVAFTYEQYF; V gene: TRBV14; J gene: TRBJ2-7
CDR3 protein: CASSRPPGLGTDTQYF; V gene: TRBV9; J gene: TRBJ2-3
CDR3 protein: CASSFTGVGDTQYF; V gene: TRBV21-1; J gene: TRBJ2-3
CDR3 protein: CASSQAGSLFQYF; V gene: TRBV4-1; J gene: TRBJ2-3
CDR3 protein: CASSQGERTNEKLFF; V gene: TRBV4-1; J gene: TRBJ1-4
CDR3 protein: CASSLEDGPGNTIYF; V gene: TRBV5-1; J gene: TRBJ1-3
CDR3 protein: CASSPLGQGAYEQFF; V gene: TRBV5-6; J gene: TRBJ2-1
CDR3 protein: CASSYRGGDTGELFF; V gene: TRBV6-5; J gene: TRBJ2-2
CDR3 protein: CASSPGTGYGYTF; V gene: TRBV5-1; J gene: TRBJ1-2
CDR3 protein: CASSLSGNTEAFF; V gene: TRBV7-7; J gene: TRBJ1-1
CDR3 protein: CASSFGGPSGANGLTF; V gene: TRBV5-4; J gene: TRBJ2-6
CDR3 protein: CASSFWTGYEQYF; V gene: TRBV7-9; J gene: TRBJ2-7
CDR3 protein: CASGSKGWGVSHSPLHF; V gene: TRBV27; J gene: TRBJ1-6
CDR3 protein: CAWSVQTEQYF; V gene: TRBV30; J gene: TRBJ2-7
CDR3 protein: CSVGGGRGEKLFF; V gene: TRBV29-1; J gene: TRBJ1-4
CDR3 protein: CASSQDRGPSDTQYF; V gene: TRBV4-3; J gene: TRBJ2-3
CDR3 protein: CASRPSPGVSEQYF; V gene: TRBV28; J gene: TRBJ2-7
CDR3 protein: CASSDRGLQPQHF; V gene: TRBV2; J gene: TRBJ1-5
CDR3 protein: CASTLTVNTEAFF; V gene: TRBV28; J gene: TRBJ1-1
CDR3 protein: CASSTNGQGRTNSPLHF; V gene: TRBV5-1; J gene: TRBJ1-6
CDR3 protein: CASSISGRASNQPQHF; V gene: TRBV19; J gene: TRBJ1-5
CDR3 protein: CASSETLTQYSGNTIYF; V gene: TRBV6-1; J gene: TRBJ1-3
CDR3 protein: CASSQRGTGELFF; V gene: TRBV13; J gene: TRBJ2-2
CDR3 protein: CASSRQDTTDTQYF; V gene: TRBV5-1; J gene: TRBJ2-3
CDR3 protein: CASARLGPNQPQHF; V gene: TRBV6-1; J gene: TRBJ1-5